The rows below give T cell receptor beta chains drawn from one sample of a study of CD8 T cells in Susac syndrome. TCRdb used MiXCR to reprocess the immunoSEQ multiplex PCR reads, holding one entry per CDR3 protein. The sample has approximately 76,000 distinct CDR3 sequences; roughly 94% are singletons. Sequencing was performed on CD8+ T cells from PBMCs. The receptors originated from a human donor with multiple sclerosis. Both conserved end residues are part of each CDR3. D genes are given only for firm matches. Size is stated for part of the rows, as once, few or many counts, or as a class when the clone is expanded.

v_gene,d_gene,j_gene,abundance,CDR3nt,CDR3aa
TRBV10-3,NA,TRBJ2-5,NA,TGTGCCATCAAATCAGGGGAACAAGAGACCCAGTACTTC,CAIKSGEQETQYF
TRBV7-9,NA,TRBJ2-1,NA,TGTGCCAGCAGCTTAACTGTGAGCTCCTACAATGAGCAGTTCTTC,CASSLTVSSYNEQFF
TRBV13,NA,TRBJ2-7,NA,TGTGCCAGCAGCTTAGGCCGAGGCAGATACGAGCAGTACTTC,CASSLGRGRYEQYF
TRBV29-1,NA,TRBJ2-3,NA,TGCAGCGTTGAAGGGGTCGTGGGTGGAGGGTCCAAATCCGATAATACGCAGTATTTT,CSVEGVVGGGSKSDNTQYF
TRBV6-5,NA,TRBJ2-5,NA,TGTGCCAGCACAGGACTAGAGACCCAGTACTTC,CASTGLETQYF
TRBV19,NA,TRBJ1-5,NA,TGTGCCAGTAGTATGGCGACAGCCGCCTGGAGTCAGCCCCAGCATTTT,CASSMATAAWSQPQHF
TRBV20-1,TRBD2,TRBJ2-7,NA,TGCAGTGGTAAACCGAAAGCGGGAGCCTACGAGCAGTACTTC,CSGKPKAGAYEQYF
TRBV9,TRBD1,TRBJ1-1,NA,TGTGCCAGCAGCCTAGAGGGCCAGGGGGCAGCTTTCTTT,CASSLEGQGAAFF
TRBV27,NA,TRBJ2-5,NA,TGTGCCAGCAGTTTTTCCCAAGATGGGACCCAGTACTTC,CASSFSQDGTQYF
TRBV19,NA,TRBJ2-6,NA,TGTGCCAGTAGTATACTTGACAGCTCTGGGGCCAACGTCCTGACTTTC,CASSILDSSGANVLTF
TRBV12-3/TRBV12-4,NA,TRBJ1-4,NA,TGTGCCAGCAGTGGGCCTCTAAGTGAAAAACTGTTTTTT,CASSGPLSEKLFF
TRBV12-3/TRBV12-4,NA,TRBJ2-1,NA,TGTGCCAGCAGTGCGGCCGGGTACAATGAGCAGTTCTTC,CASSAAGYNEQFF
TRBV6-5,NA,TRBJ2-5,NA,TGTGCCAGCAGGAGGGGGTGGGATCAAGAGACCCAGTACTTC,CASRRGWDQETQYF
TRBV3-1,TRBD2,TRBJ2-1,NA,TGTGCCAGCAGCCCCGGGACTAGCGGGAGGGGGACCTACAATGAGCAGTTCTTC,CASSPGTSGRGTYNEQFF
TRBV16,NA,TRBJ1-2,NA,TGTGCCAGCAGCCGTGGAGGGAACTATGGCTACACCTTC,CASSRGGNYGYTF
TRBV12-3/TRBV12-4,TRBD1,TRBJ1-2,NA,TGTGCCAGCAGGGGACAGGTTTATGGCTACACCTTC,CASRGQVYGYTF
TRBV29-1,TRBD1,TRBJ2-7,NA,TGCAGCGTTGTGGGGACAGGGGGCTACGAGCAGTACTTC,CSVVGTGGYEQYF
TRBV6-5,NA,TRBJ2-4,NA,TGTGCCAGCAGCCAGGGGTCCAAAAACATTCAGTACTTC,CASSQGSKNIQYF
TRBV9,NA,TRBJ2-7,NA,TGTGCCAGCGGGGGGGGACAGGACTCCTACGAGCAGTACTTC,CASGGGQDSYEQYF
TRBV5-6,NA,TRBJ2-7,NA,TGTGCCAGCAGCTTGTGGTATTCCTACGAGCAGTACTTC,CASSLWYSYEQYF
TRBV6-5,NA,TRBJ2-6,few,TGTGCCAGCAGCTTACGGGGCTCTGGGGCCAACGTCCTGACTTTC,CASSLRGSGANVLTF
TRBV27,TRBD2,TRBJ2-3,NA,TGTGCCAGTCACCCAAAGCGGGGTCCGACAGATACGCAGTATTTT,CASHPKRGPTDTQYF
TRBV5-4,NA,TRBJ2-3,NA,TGTGCCAGCAGCTTGGACCAGGGAGTAGATCCGCAGTATTTT,CASSLDQGVDPQYF
TRBV29-1,TRBD1,TRBJ2-5,NA,TGCAGCGTTGAAGATCCTTACAGGGGGCAAGAGACCCAGTACTTC,CSVEDPYRGQETQYF
TRBV5-6,TRBD1,TRBJ2-7,NA,TGTGCCAGCAGCTTGGGGCCGGGGACAGGACAATCCTACGAGCAGTACTTC,CASSLGPGTGQSYEQYF
TRBV5-6,TRBD2,TRBJ2-5,NA,TGTGCCAGCAGCTCGCCTAGCGGGAGCGTGGAGACCCAGTACTTC,CASSSPSGSVETQYF
TRBV4-2,TRBD1,TRBJ1-1,NA,TGTGCCAGCAGCCGATCCGGGACAGTGAACACTGAAGCTTTCTTT,CASSRSGTVNTEAFF
TRBV6-1,NA,TRBJ1-1,NA,TGTGCCAGCAGTGATACAGGGAACACTGAAGCTTTCTTT,CASSDTGNTEAFF
TRBV3-1,NA,TRBJ2-1,NA,TGTGCCAGCAGCAATTCAGGGGCTGAGCAGTTCTTC,CASSNSGAEQFF
TRBV7-9,TRBD1,TRBJ2-5,few,TGTGCCAGCTCCCGGACAGGGGCACAAGAGACCCAGTACTTC,CASSRTGAQETQYF
TRBV27,NA,TRBJ2-7,NA,TGTGCCAGCAGTTTTGGGCCGTTCCAGGAGCAGTACTTC,CASSFGPFQEQYF
TRBV2,TRBD1,TRBJ2-7,NA,TGTGCCAGCAGTGCCGGGACAGGGGGCTTCTACGAGCAGTACTTC,CASSAGTGGFYEQYF
TRBV5-6,NA,TRBJ1-5,NA,TGTGCCAGCAGCCCTGGGGACACCAGCAATCAGCCCCAGCATTTT,CASSPGDTSNQPQHF
TRBV7-2,NA,TRBJ2-6,NA,TGTGCCTTTAGAGGGAATTCTGGGGCCAACGTCCTGACTTTC,CAFRGNSGANVLTF
TRBV4-3,TRBD1,TRBJ1-2,NA,TGCGCCAGCAGCCCCAGCCGACAGGGTAATTTTGAAGGCTACACCTTC,CASSPSRQGNFEGYTF
TRBV11-2,TRBD2,TRBJ2-7,NA,TGTGCCAGCAGCCCACCGGGACTAGCGGAAGTTACCGAGCAGTACTTC,CASSPPGLAEVTEQYF
TRBV15,NA,TRBJ1-5,NA,TGTGCCACCAGCAGAGAGTCGGGCGCCTATCAGCCCCAGCATTTT,CATSRESGAYQPQHF
TRBV2,NA,TRBJ1-2,NA,TGTGCCAGCAGTGTGTTAGGAGATGGCTACACCTTC,CASSVLGDGYTF
TRBV19,NA,TRBJ2-3,NA,TGTGCCAGTAGTCGAGAGGGGTCCCGCACAGATACGCAGTATTTT,CASSREGSRTDTQYF
TRBV7-9,TRBD1,TRBJ2-5,NA,TGTGCCAGCAGCTGGCCGGACAGGGGGCTTATTGAGACCCAGTACTTC,CASSWPDRGLIETQYF
TRBV7-9,TRBD2,TRBJ2-7,NA,TGTGCCAGCAGTTTCCAGGGACTAGCACCCCACGAGCAGTACTTC,CASSFQGLAPHEQYF
TRBV7-3,NA,TRBJ2-3,NA,TGTGCCAGCAGCTCAACTGGCATCGGGGCAGATACGCAGTATTTT,CASSSTGIGADTQYF
TRBV19,NA,TRBJ1-1,NA,TGTGCCAGTAGTGCCACAGGGTCTGTGGAGGTGAACACTGAAGCTTTCTTT,CASSATGSVEVNTEAFF
TRBV19,TRBD2,TRBJ2-3,NA,TGTGCCAGTACCGCGACTAGCGGGATAACAGATACGCAGTATTTT,CASTATSGITDTQYF
TRBV3-1,TRBD2,TRBJ2-1,NA,TGTGCCAGCAGCTATAGCGGGAGCTATGAGCAGTTCTTC,CASSYSGSYEQFF
TRBV7-2,NA,TRBJ1-2,NA,TGTGCCAGCAGCTCCTTACCGGGCCCATCGGGGGGAGACGGCTACACCTTC,CASSSLPGPSGGDGYTF
TRBV4-2,NA,TRBJ1-5,NA,TGTGCCAGCAGCCAAGATGAGGGTAGCAATCAGCCCCAGCATTTT,CASSQDEGSNQPQHF
TRBV4-3,NA,TRBJ2-7,NA,TGCGCCAGCAGCCTAGGATTCTCCTACGAGCAGTACTTC,CASSLGFSYEQYF
TRBV11-2,NA,TRBJ1-1,NA,TGTGCCAGCAGCTCCGACATAGGGAATACTGCTTTCTTT,CASSSDIGNTAFF
TRBV29-1,NA,TRBJ1-1,NA,TGCAGCGTTGCGGGGGGGCTGAACACTGAAGCTTTCTTT,CSVAGGLNTEAFF
TRBV9,TRBD1,TRBJ2-3,NA,TGTGCCAGCAGCGCCCAGGGGGCTAGCACAGATACGCAGTATTTT,CASSAQGASTDTQYF